This T cell receptor beta chain was captured by sequencing in a study of blood T cell repertoires in COVID-19. In the authors' workflow: Using reference gene primer amplification, nucleated cell counts were estimated. Clones were read by immunoSEQ multiplex PCR, and TCRdb kept only the in-frame ones, dropping some. Clone size and V and J calls were adopted from that table, with D and trimming inferred from the DNA. The data hold approximately 31,000 clones, with roughly nine tenths observed a single time. The ends were cut back, 3 bases at V and 3 bases at J, with 9 bases in the middle. The CDR3 spans 13 residues. Germline assignment: CDR1 SGHRS and CDR2 YFSETQ.

This receptor was identified in a woman older than 75 with active or convalescent COVID-19. J is TRBJ1-1 and V is TRBV5-1, with unresolved D. Input material: peripheral blood. The CDR3 loop is CASSWWQYTEAFF. The CDR3 DNA is TGCGCCAGCAGCTGGTGGCAGTACACTGAAGCTTTCTTT.